The present entry profiles one T cell receptor (beta chain) with its context. Its antigen is not identified. This specimen belongs to a study of T cells after yellow fever vaccination. General observations from the study: Post-booster repertoires again held most primary-vaccination clones (roughly 96% CD4, roughly 88% CD8).

A single record per CDR3 protein comes from TCRdb applying MiXCR to the 5' RACE reads. The table has about 340,000 distinct CDR3 sequences, 9.5% to 15% seen once; the top ten hold approximately 3.3%. This CDR3 spans 14 amino acids. V trimming: 7 bases; J trimming: 6 bases; junction bases outside the gene matches: 5. This specimen was CD4+ T cells sorted from PBMCs, taken 15 days after the yellow fever booster vaccination. V is TRBV12-3 or TRBV12-4 and J is TRBJ1-5; 11 bases map to TRBD1. This clonotype was sampled from a man between 18 and 35 years old who received the YFV17D yellow fever vaccine. The CDR3 here is CASTSGTGGQPQHF. The DNA for the CDR3 is TGTGCCAGCACCTCCGGGACAGGGGGTCAGCCCCAGCATTTT.